This passage covers 17 T cell receptor beta chains from one sample sequenced in a study of blood T cell repertoires in COVID-19. Method: immunoSEQ multiplex PCR; TCRdb's copy keeps in-frame clones and lacks some. This sample yields roughly 60,000 clones, of which 88% are seen a single time; roughly 3.5% belongs to the top ten. The specimen sequenced was peripheral blood. The receptors stem from a man aged 45 to 65 with active COVID-19.

This chain uses TRBV12-3 or TRBV12-4 with TRBJ1-2; D is unresolved. Trimming cost V 2 bases and J 3 bases, with 7 bases left between them. The length of the CDR3 is 13 residues. DNA for the CDR3: TGTGCCAGCAGTTTAAAGAACTACTATGGCTACACCTTC. The encoded protein is CASSLKNYYGYTF.

The V and J genes are TRBV11-3 and TRBJ2-3; D is perhaps TRBD2 (5 bases). This CDR3 is built from 14 residues. V lost 2 bases to trimming and J lost 2 bases, with 8 bases between them. Germline-derived CDR1 and CDR2 are SGHNT and YENEEA. In nucleotides, the CDR3 is TGTGCCAGCAGCTTATCGGAGGCCACAGATACGCAGTATTTT. Its translation is CASSLSEATDTQYF.

The chain is built from TRBV5-1 and TRBJ2-7; the D gene is possibly TRBD2 (7 bases). CDR1 and CDR2 from the germline V gene are SGHRS and YFSETQ. The CDR3 totals 15 residues. V was trimmed by 2 bases and J by 0 bases, leaving 12 bases between them. The CDR3 DNA is TGCGCCAGCAGCTTAGGGGGGGGCCGCTCCTACGAGCAGTACTTC. Encoded protein: CASSLGGGRSYEQYF.

V gene TRBV7-2 combines with J gene TRBJ1-2, with D perhaps matching TRBD1 (5 bases). The germline gives CDR1 SGHTA, CDR2 FQGNSA. The ends were cut back, 2 bases at V and 6 bases at J, with 16 bases in the middle. CDR3 size: 15 residues. The CDR3 spells CASSLQTGKIDGYTF. CDR3 bases: TGTGCCAGCAGCTTACAAACAGGAAAGATTGATGGCTACACCTTC. Combining the CDR3 with reference TRBV7-2 and TRBJ1-2 gives the whole variable domain GAGVSQSPSNKVTEKGKDVELRCDPISGHTALYWYRQSLGQGLEFLIYFQGNSAPDKSGLPSDRFSAERTGGSVSTLTIQRTQQEDSAVYLCASSLQTGKIDGYTFGSGTRLTVV.

The chain has TRBV18 and TRBJ1-6, with D hard to call. V lost 3 bases to trimming and J lost 8 bases, with 8 bases between them. CDR1 is KGHSH, CDR2 LQKENI, per germline. CDR3 length: 13 residues. CDR3 nucleotide sequence: TGTGCCAGCTCACCCCCAGGTTATTCACCCCTCCACTTT. The encoded protein is CASSPPGYSPLHF.

The chain joins TRBV27 to TRBJ2-1; 7 bases are a match to TRBD2. Germline lookup yields CDR1 MNHEY and CDR2 SMNVEV (reference sequence). V lost 4 bases and J lost 0; bases outside the gene matches: 6. This CDR3 region has 16 residues. The CDR3 here is CASSSSGISSYNEQFF. CDR3 DNA: TGTGCCAGCAGTTCTAGCGGTATAAGCTCCTACAATGAGCAGTTCTTC.

The rearrangement joins TRBV28 to TRBJ2-5, with D possibly being TRBD2 (7 bases). Germline V gives CDR1 MDHEN, CDR2 SYDVKM. The CDR3 contains 17 residues. The V end lost 7 bases, the J end lost 4 bases, and 25 bases lay between the germline ends. The CDR3: CASTPIRWGGKGETQYF. The CDR3 nucleotides are TGTGCCAGCACCCCCATTCGTTGGGGGGGCAAGGGAGAGACCCAGTACTTC.

This clone was detected only once. The V gene is TRBV6-5, the J gene TRBJ2-7; 7 nucleotides align to TRBD1. This CDR3 comprises 14 residues. Looked up from germline, CDR1 is MNHEY and CDR2 is SVGAGI. J was trimmed by 6 bases and V by 4 bases; bases with no gene match: 9. CDR3 bases: TGTGCCAGCAGTTCGTTACAGGGGTCGAGCGAGCAGTACTTC. Translating it yields CASSSLQGSSEQYF.

This chain uses TRBV25-1 with TRBJ2-5; a possible D gene is TRBD1 (6 bases). Germline V lookup: CDR1 MGHDK, CDR2 SYGVNS. V lost 5 bases and J 2 bases, leaving 15 bases between the germline ends. This CDR3 is 15 amino acids long. The CDR3 is CASSSTGLGQETQYF. CDR3 DNA sequence: TGTGCCAGCAGTTCCACAGGGTTGGGGCAAGAGACCCAGTACTTC.

The chain carries TRBV13 and TRBJ1-3; 9 bases are shared with TRBD1. CDR1 is PRHDT and CDR2 is FYEKMQ in the germline V gene (reference sequence). The CDR3 has 17 amino acids. Unmatched junction bases numbered 10, after V lost 3 bases and J lost 4 bases. The CDR3 region is CASSFSSGTGKGNTIYF. CDR3 in DNA: TGTGCCAGCAGCTTTTCATCCGGGACAGGGAAGGGAAACACCATATATTTT.

The rearrangement uses TRBV5-3 and TRBJ1-1; a weak D match, TRBD1 (5 bases). TRBV5-3 is an open reading frame whose function is uncertain. The V and J ends lost 4 bases and 3 bases respectively, with 16 bases between them. The CDR3 has 15 amino acids. CDR3: CARSLLGGEDTEAFF. The DNA for the CDR3 is TGTGCCAGAAGCCTCCTCGGGGGAGAAGACACTGAAGCTTTCTTT.

The rearrangement links TRBV19 to TRBJ1-2; D is unresolved. This CDR3 spans 15 amino acids. V gave up 2 bases and J gave up 4 bases, with 14 bases separating them. Germline values: CDR1 LNHDA, CDR2 SQIVND (reference sequence). The CDR3 bases are TGTGCCAGTAGTATATTTGATAGTTTAACCTATGGCTACACCTTC. Its translation is CASSIFDSLTYGYTF.

This chain joins TRBV24-1 and TRBJ2-3; 8 nucleotides agree with TRBD1. Germline CDR1 reads KGHDR; CDR2 reads SFDVKD. The length of the CDR3 is 15 residues. With 1 base clipped from V and 5 bases from J, the junction kept 4 bases outside the gene matches. CDR3 bases: TGTGCCACCAGTGATTTCACAGGGGGTAAAGATACGCAGTATTTT. Encoded protein: CATSDFTGGKDTQYF.

V and J are TRBV6-6 and TRBJ2-6; D not certain. This CDR3 comprises 16 residues. With 10 bases removed from V and 0 bases from J, the gap between germline ends came to 16 bases. Germline loops: CDR1 MNHNY, CDR2 SVGAGI (reference sequence). In nucleotides, the CDR3 is TGTGCCACGCTCCCCCAGGCCCCCTCTGGGGCCAACGTCCTGACTTTC. As protein: CATLPQAPSGANVLTF.

The CDR3 spells CASSLPGQGTYEQYF. The CDR3 bases are TGTGCCAGCAGCCTCCCGGGACAGGGTACATACGAGCAGTACTTC. V and J are TRBV5-4 and TRBJ2-7; TRBD1 aligns across 9 bases. This CDR3 region has 15 residues. Losses at the gene ends were 4 bases for V and 4 bases for J; bases not matched to a gene: 9. Per germline, CDR1 SGHNT and CDR2 YYREEE (reference sequence).

J is TRBJ2-6 and V is TRBV3-1 (or the pseudogene TRBV3-2), with 10 nucleotides matching TRBD1. From germline, CDR1 is LGHDT and CDR2 YNNKEL (reference sequence). This CDR3 has 21 residues. The V segment lost 1 base and the J segment 0 bases; nucleotides outside the gene matches: 12. The CDR3, as DNA: TGTGCCAGCAGCCAAGGGACAGGGGGAAGAGTTAGCCCCTCTGGGGCCAACGTCCTGACTTTC. Its protein product is CASSQGTGGRVSPSGANVLTF.

The chain links TRBV6-1 to TRBJ2-7, with D possibly matching TRBD1 (6 bases). Germline V gives CDR1 MNHNS, CDR2 SASEGT. V was shortened by 3 bases and J by 4 bases, with 28 bases between the two germline ends. The CDR3 totals 19 residues. DNA for the CDR3: TGTGCCAGCAGTGAGACGACAGGATTAACTATGAGCGGAATGTACGAGCAGTACTTC. It codes for CASSETTGLTMSGMYEQYF.